The present T cell receptor (beta chain) was sequenced within a study of post-analysis software for immune sequencing data. Study-level information: Both relapsing-remitting and secondary progressive multiple sclerosis featured among the disease courses, as did progressive-relapsing multiple sclerosis.

Study-wide findings and caveats: TRBV5-6, TRBV5-1 and TRBV20-1 belonged to a set of roughly 5 TRBV segments that were more frequent in patients than controls. Strong co-clustering by F measure linked samples that shared a preparation batch. Controls significantly exceeded multiple sclerosis patients in normalized Chao1 diversity.

Unique molecular identifiers were present in the TCR beta cDNA libraries. Each sample of roughly 0.9 to 11 million input T cells yielded 500,000 or so cDNA molecules, so each molecule approximated one T cell. TCRdb reanalysed the PCR reads using MiXCR and keeps one entry per CDR3 protein. The sample consists of approximately 350,000 distinct CDR3 sequences, roughly 30% of them appearing once. Trimming took off 0 bases at V and 8 bases at J, with 10 bases between the two ends. CDR1 LGHDT and CDR2 YNNKEL come from the germline V gene (reference sequence). The CDR3 contains 13 residues. This clonotype was counted between two and nine times. What it binds is unknown.

The receptor was isolated from a girl between 10 and 17 years old with multiple sclerosis. Sample: blood. The V gene is TRBV3-1, the J gene TRBJ1-2; D gene ambiguous. The DNA for the CDR3 is TGTGCCAGCAGCCAAGAAGTCTCGGACGGCTACACCTTC. It is translated as CASSQEVSDGYTF. Together with reference TRBV3-1 and TRBJ1-2, the CDR3 gives the full variable domain: DTAVSQTPKYLVTQMGNDKSIKCEQNLGHDTMYWYKQDSKKFLKIMFSYNNKELIINETVPNRFSPKSPDKAHLNLHINSLELGDSAVYFCASSQEVSDGYTFGSGTRLTVV.